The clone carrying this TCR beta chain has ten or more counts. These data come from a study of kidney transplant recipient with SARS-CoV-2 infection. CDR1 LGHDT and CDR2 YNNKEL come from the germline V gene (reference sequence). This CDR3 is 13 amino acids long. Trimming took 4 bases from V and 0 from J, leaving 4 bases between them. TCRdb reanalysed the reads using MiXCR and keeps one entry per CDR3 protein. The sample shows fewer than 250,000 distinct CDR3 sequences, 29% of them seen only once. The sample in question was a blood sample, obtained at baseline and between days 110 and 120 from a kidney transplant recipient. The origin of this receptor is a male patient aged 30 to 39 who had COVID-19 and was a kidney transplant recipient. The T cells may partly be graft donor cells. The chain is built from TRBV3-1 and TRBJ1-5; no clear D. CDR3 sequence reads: CASSPYSNQPQHF. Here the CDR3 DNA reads TGTGCCAGCAGCCCCTATAGCAATCAGCCCCAGCATTTT.